This is a list of T cell receptor beta chains from one sample in a study of blood T cell repertoires in COVID-19. The assay was immunoSEQ multiplex PCR, and TCRdb's table has in-frame clones only and misses some. The sample yields 200,000 to 250,000 clones, approximately 83% seen once. The sequenced sample consisted of peripheral blood. These receptors came from a woman aged 25 to 39 with COVID-19, enrolled during active disease. Each CDR3 is given with its conserved first and last residue. Fields, in order: clone size, J gene, V gene, D gene, CDR3 protein, CDR3 DNA. A D gene is named only where the DNA matches it firmly. Not all rows give a size; the values are once, few, many and, for expanded clones, a class.

clone size: -
J gene: TRBJ2-3
V gene: TRBV7-2
D gene: TRBD2
CDR3 protein: CASSSLGTSKDTQYF
CDR3 DNA: TGTGCCAGCAGCTCACTAGGGACTAGCAAAGATACGCAGTATTTT

clone size: -
J gene: TRBJ2-3
V gene: TRBV5-1
D gene: TRBD2
CDR3 protein: CASSWGRRGGTDTQYF
CDR3 DNA: TGCGCCAGCAGCTGGGGGAGACGGGGGGGCACAGATACGCAGTATTTT

clone size: -
J gene: TRBJ2-7
V gene: TRBV2
D gene: -
CDR3 protein: CASRTIQDEQYF
CDR3 DNA: TGTGCCAGCAGAACCATTCAGGACGAGCAGTACTTC

clone size: -
J gene: TRBJ1-3
V gene: TRBV30
D gene: -
CDR3 protein: CAWSVRAGAGNTIYF
CDR3 DNA: TGTGCCTGGAGTGTACGGGCAGGGGCTGGAAACACCATATATTTT

clone size: -
J gene: TRBJ2-5
V gene: TRBV27
D gene: TRBD1
CDR3 protein: CASSRQGAGTQYF
CDR3 DNA: TGTGCCAGCAGTAGACAGGGGGCCGGGACCCAGTACTTC

clone size: few
J gene: TRBJ1-6
V gene: TRBV4-3
D gene: TRBD1
CDR3 protein: CASSQDNKGAKSPLHF
CDR3 DNA: TGCGCCAGCAGCCAAGATAATAAGGGGGCGAAATCACCCCTCCACTTT

clone size: -
J gene: TRBJ2-1
V gene: TRBV19
D gene: TRBD1
CDR3 protein: CASSRQGAHYNEQFF
CDR3 DNA: TGTGCCAGTAGTAGGCAGGGGGCTCACTACAATGAGCAGTTCTTC

clone size: once
J gene: TRBJ1-1
V gene: TRBV5-1
D gene: -
CDR3 protein: CASSGGTTEAFF
CDR3 DNA: TGCGCCAGCTCCGGAGGGACCACTGAAGCTTTCTTT

clone size: -
J gene: TRBJ2-1
V gene: TRBV19
D gene: -
CDR3 protein: CASTRLSGAYNEQFF
CDR3 DNA: TGTGCCAGTACGAGGCTTTCCGGGGCCTACAATGAGCAGTTCTTC

clone size: -
J gene: TRBJ2-7
V gene: TRBV4-3
D gene: -
CDR3 protein: CASSQEGGTEQYF
CDR3 DNA: TGCGCCAGCAGCCAAGAAGGGGGAACCGAGCAGTACTTC

clone size: -
J gene: TRBJ1-2
V gene: TRBV5-6
D gene: -
CDR3 protein: CASSARQATGYTF
CDR3 DNA: TGTGCCAGCAGCGCCAGACAGGCGACCGGTTACACCTTC

clone size: -
J gene: TRBJ1-2
V gene: TRBV28
D gene: -
CDR3 protein: CASSRLLYGYTF
CDR3 DNA: TGTGCCAGCAGTCGACTGCTCTATGGCTACACCTTC